This TCR beta chain was identified in a study of identical twins. Only a few counts were recorded for this clonotype. Antigen unknown. Via MiXCR, TCRdb re-called the 5' RACE reads, giving one row per CDR3 protein. This sample has some 590,000 distinct CDR3 sequences, with nearly 10% found just once. Study conclusions and caveats: Among out-of-frame alpha sequences shared by twins, low generation probability occurred in excess. Sequences that were beta out-of-frame showed weaker excess twin sharing.

Healthy Caucasians supplied all donations. The CDR3 sequence is 13 residues long. The germline gives CDR1 DFQATT, CDR2 SNEGSKA (reference sequence). Separately, the same data were catalogued under a study of yellow fever vaccine responses in identical twins.

The sequencing sample was made of PBMCs. The sequence was obtained from a woman aged 18-30 years in good health. The rearrangement joins TRBV20-1 to TRBJ2-3, with D perhaps TRBD1 (6 bases). CDR3 bases: TGCAGGGGTTTGGGGGACACGGTAGATACGCAGTATTTT. Its protein product is CRGLGDTVDTQYF.